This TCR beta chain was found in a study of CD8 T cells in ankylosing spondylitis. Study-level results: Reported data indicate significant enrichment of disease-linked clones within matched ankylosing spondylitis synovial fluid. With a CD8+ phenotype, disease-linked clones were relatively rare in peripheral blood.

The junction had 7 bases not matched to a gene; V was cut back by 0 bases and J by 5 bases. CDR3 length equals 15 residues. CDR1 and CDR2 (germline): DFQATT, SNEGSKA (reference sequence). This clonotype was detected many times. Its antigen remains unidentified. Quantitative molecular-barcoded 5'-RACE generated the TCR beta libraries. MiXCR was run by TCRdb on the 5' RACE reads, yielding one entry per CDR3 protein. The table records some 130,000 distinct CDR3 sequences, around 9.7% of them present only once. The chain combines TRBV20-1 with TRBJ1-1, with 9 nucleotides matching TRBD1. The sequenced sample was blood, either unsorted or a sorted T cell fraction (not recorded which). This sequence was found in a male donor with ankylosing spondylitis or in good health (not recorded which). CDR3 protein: CSARDFRTGVTEAFF. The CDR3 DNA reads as TGCAGTGCTAGAGATTTTAGGACAGGGGTTACTGAAGCTTTCTTT.